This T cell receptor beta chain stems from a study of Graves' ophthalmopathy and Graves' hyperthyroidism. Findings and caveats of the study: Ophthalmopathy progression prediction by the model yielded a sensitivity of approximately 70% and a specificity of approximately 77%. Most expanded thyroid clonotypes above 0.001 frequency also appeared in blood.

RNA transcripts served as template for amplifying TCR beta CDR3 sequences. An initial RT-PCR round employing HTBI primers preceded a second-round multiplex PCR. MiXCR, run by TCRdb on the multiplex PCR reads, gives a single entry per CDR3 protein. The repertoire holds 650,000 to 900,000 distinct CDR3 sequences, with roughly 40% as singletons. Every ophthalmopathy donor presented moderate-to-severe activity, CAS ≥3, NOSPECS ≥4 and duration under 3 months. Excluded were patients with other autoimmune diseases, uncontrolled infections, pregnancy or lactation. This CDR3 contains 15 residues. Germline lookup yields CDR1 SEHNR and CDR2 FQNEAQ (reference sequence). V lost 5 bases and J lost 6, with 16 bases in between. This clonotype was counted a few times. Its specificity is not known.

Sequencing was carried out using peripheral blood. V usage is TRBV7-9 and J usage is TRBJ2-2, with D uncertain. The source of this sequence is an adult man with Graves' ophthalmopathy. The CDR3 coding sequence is TGTGCCAGCAGCAAGCTCCCAGTGGGTGCCGGGGAGCTGTTTTTT. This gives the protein CASSKLPVGAGELFF. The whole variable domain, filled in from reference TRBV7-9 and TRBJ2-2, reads DTGVSQNPRHKITKRGQNVTFRCDPISEHNRLYWYRQTLGQGPEFLTYFQNEAQLEKSRLLSDRFSAERPKGSFSTLEIQRTEQGDSAMYLCASSKLPVGAGELFFGEGSRLTVL.